This entry concerns a single T cell receptor (beta chain). These data belong to a study of cytomegalovirus exposure and HLA in healthy donors. The germline V and J ends were trimmed by 6 bases and 3 bases, with 23 bases remaining between them. Germline-derived CDR1 and CDR2 are WNHNN and SYGVQD (reference sequence). The CDR3 has 17 amino acids. The repertoire was sequenced with immunoSEQ multiplex PCR; TCRdb's copy has only in-frame clones and lacks some. Counted here are over 200,000 clones, about nine tenths occurring once; the ten biggest clones make up about 2%. The sample taken for sequencing was PBMCs. The clonotype originates from a woman aged 18-29 years in good health and CMV-seropositive. This chain connects TRBV10-1 to TRBJ1-1, with a tentative D call TRBD1 (5 bases). The DNA for the CDR3 is TGCGCCAGCAGCGACCCCCCCCGAGGAGGGACCCACACTGAAGCTTTCTTT. It specifies CASSDPPRGGTHTEAFF.